This TCR beta chain derives from a study of OX40 agonist ivuxolimab in advanced cancers. This CDR3 contains 16 residues. The germline CDR1 and CDR2 sequences are SNHLY and FYNNEI. Trimming took 6 bases from V and 0 from J, leaving 12 bases between them. This clone occurred once. Repertoires were generated with immunoSEQ multiplex PCR, while TCRdb's copy carries only in-frame clones and drops some. The sample includes 57,000 or so clones, roughly four fifths of them seen just once. The V and J genes are TRBV2 and TRBJ2-6; D not resolved. Sequenced here: CD4+ or CD8+ T cells sorted from blood, sampled in a trial of the OX40 agonist ivuxolimab. The origin of this receptor is an adult with an advanced solid tumor such as melanoma, head and neck, liver or kidney cancer. The DNA for the CDR3 is TGTGCCAGCAGCCCCGGAAGAAGCTCTGGGGCCAACGTCCTGACTTTC. It specifies CASSPGRSSGANVLTF.